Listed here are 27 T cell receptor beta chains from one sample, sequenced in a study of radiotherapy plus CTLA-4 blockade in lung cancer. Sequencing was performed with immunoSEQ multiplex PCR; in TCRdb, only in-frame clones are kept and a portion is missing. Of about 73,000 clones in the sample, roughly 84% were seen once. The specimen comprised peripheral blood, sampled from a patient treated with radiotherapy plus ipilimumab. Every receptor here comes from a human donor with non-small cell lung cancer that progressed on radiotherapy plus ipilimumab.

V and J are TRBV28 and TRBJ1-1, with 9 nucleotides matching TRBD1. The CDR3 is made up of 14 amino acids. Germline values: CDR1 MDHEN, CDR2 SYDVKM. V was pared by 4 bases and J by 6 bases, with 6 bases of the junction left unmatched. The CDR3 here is CASSSQGQGSEAFF. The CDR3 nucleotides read TGTGCCAGCAGTTCACAAGGACAGGGGTCTGAAGCTTTCTTT.

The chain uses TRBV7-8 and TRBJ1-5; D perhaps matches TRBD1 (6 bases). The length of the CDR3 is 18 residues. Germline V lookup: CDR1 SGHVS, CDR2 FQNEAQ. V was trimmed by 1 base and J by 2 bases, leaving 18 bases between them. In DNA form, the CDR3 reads TGTGCCAGCAGCTTAGAATCAAGACGGCCAGGGGGCAATCAGCCCCAGCATTTT. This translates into CASSLESRRPGGNQPQHF.

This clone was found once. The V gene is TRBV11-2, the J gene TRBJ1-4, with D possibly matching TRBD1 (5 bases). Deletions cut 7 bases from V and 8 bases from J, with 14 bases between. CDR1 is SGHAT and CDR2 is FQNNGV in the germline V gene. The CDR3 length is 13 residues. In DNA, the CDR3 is TGTGCCAGCACTCGGGGGTTGGGGGAAAAACTGTTTTTT. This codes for CASTRGLGEKLFF.

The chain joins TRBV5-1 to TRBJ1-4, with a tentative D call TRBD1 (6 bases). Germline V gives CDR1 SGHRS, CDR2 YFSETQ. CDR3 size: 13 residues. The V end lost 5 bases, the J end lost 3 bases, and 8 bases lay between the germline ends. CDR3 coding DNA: TGCGCCAGCAGAGCAGGGGCTAATGAAAAACTGTTTTTT. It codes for CASRAGANEKLFF.

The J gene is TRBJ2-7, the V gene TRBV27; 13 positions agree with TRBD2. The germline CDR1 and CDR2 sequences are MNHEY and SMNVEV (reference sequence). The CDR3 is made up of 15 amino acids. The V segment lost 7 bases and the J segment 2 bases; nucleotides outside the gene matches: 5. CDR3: CASKSGTSGTYEQYF. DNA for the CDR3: TGTGCCAGCAAATCCGGGACTAGCGGGACCTACGAGCAGTACTTC.

CDR3 nucleotide sequence: TGTGCCAGCAGTGAATCAGGGCGTAATCAGCCCCAGCATTTT. This encodes CASSESGRNQPQHF. The V gene is TRBV2, the J gene TRBJ1-5; D might be TRBD1 (5 bases). The CDR3 runs to 14 residues. Germline CDR1 and CDR2: SNHLY and FYNNEI. Trimming cost V 2 bases and J 4 bases, with 9 bases left between them.

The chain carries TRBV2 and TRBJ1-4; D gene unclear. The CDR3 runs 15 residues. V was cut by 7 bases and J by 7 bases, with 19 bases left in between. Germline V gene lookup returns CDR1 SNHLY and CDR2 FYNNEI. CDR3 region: CASNTQAGSGEKLFF. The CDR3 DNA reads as TGTGCCAGCAACACCCAGGCGGGGTCGGGTGAAAAACTGTTTTTT.

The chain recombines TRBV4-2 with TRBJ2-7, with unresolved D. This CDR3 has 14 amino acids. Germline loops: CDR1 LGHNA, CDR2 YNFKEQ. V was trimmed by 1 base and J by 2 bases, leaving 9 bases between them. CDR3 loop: CASSQGVGTYEQYF. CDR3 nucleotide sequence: TGTGCCAGCAGCCAAGGGGTCGGCACCTACGAGCAGTACTTC.

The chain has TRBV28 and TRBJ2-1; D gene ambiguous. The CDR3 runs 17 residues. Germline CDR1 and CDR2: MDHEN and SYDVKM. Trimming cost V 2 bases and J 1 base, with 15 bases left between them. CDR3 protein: CASSLGSRKVSYNEQFF. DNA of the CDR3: TGTGCCAGCAGTTTAGGTAGCAGGAAAGTGTCCTACAATGAGCAGTTCTTC.

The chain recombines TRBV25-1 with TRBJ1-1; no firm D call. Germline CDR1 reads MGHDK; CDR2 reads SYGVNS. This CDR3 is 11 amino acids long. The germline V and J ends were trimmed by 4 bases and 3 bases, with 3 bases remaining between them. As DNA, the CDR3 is TGTGCCAGCAGTGCTTACACTGAAGCTTTCTTT. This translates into CASSAYTEAFF.

DNA for the CDR3: TGTGCCAGCAGCCCTGGACTAGCGGGAGGAGCAGATACGCAGTATTTT. Encoded protein: CASSPGLAGGADTQYF. This rearrangement joins TRBV7-6 to TRBJ2-3; 14 bases align to TRBD2. Germline V gene sequence: CDR1 SGHVS, CDR2 FNYEAQ. J gave up 4 bases and V 5 bases, and 5 bases lay outside the gene matches. The CDR3 is 16 residues long. Looking up the rest from reference TRBV7-6 and TRBJ2-3 gives the full variable domain: GAGVSQSPRYKVTKRGQDVALRCDPISGHVSLYWYRQALGQGPEFLTYFNYEAQQDKSGLPNDRFSAERPEGSISTLTIQRTEQRDSAMYRCASSPGLAGGADTQYFGPGTRLTVL.

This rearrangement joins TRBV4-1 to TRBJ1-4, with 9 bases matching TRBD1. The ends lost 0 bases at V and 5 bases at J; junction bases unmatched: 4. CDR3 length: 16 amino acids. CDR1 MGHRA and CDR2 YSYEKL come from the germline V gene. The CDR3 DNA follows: TGCGCCAGCAGCCAAGACCAGACAGGGGGGAATGAAAAACTGTTTTTT. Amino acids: CASSQDQTGGNEKLFF.

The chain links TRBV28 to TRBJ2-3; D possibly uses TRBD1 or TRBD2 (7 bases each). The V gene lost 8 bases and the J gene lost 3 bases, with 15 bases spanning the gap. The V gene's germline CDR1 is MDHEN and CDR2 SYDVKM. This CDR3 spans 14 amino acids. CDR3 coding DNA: TGTGCCAGCCATACCAGGGGGGGGACAGATACGCAGTATTTT. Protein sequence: CASHTRGGTDTQYF. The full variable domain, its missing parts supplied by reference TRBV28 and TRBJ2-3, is DVKVTQSSRYLVKRTGEKVFLECVQDMDHENMFWYRQDPGLGLRLIYFSYDVKMKEKGDIPEGYSVSREKKERFSLILESASTNQTSMYLCASHTRGGTDTQYFGPGTRLTVL.

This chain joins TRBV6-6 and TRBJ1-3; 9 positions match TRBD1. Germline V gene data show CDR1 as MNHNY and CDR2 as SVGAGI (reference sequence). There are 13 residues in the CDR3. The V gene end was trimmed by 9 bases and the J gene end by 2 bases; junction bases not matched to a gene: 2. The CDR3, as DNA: TGTGCCAGTCGGACAGGGGCTGGAAACACCATATATTTT. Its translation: CASRTGAGNTIYF.

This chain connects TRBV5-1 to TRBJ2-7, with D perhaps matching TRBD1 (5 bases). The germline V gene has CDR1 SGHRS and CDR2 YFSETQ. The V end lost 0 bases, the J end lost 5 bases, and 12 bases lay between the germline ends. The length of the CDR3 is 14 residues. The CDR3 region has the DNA TGCGCCAGCAGCTTGGCGCAGGGAATGGACGAGCAGTACTTC. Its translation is CASSLAQGMDEQYF.

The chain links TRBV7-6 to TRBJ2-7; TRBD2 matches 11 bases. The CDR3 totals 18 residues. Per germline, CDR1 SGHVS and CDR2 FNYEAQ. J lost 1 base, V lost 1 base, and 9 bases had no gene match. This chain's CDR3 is CASSLVETSGAQSYEQYF. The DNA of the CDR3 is TGTGCCAGCAGCTTAGTAGAGACTAGCGGGGCCCAATCCTACGAGCAGTACTTC. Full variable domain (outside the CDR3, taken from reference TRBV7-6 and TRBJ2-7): GAGVSQSPRYKVTKRGQDVALRCDPISGHVSLYWYRQALGQGPEFLTYFNYEAQQDKSGLPNDRFSAERPEGSISTLTIQRTEQRDSAMYRCASSLVETSGAQSYEQYFGPGTRLTVT.

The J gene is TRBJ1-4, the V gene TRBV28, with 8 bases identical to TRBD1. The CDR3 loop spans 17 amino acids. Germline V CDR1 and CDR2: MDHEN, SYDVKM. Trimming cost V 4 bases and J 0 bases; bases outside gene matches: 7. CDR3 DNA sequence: TGTGCCAGCAGTTCACAAACAGGGGGAGCAACTAATGAAAAACTGTTTTTT. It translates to CASSSQTGGATNEKLFF.

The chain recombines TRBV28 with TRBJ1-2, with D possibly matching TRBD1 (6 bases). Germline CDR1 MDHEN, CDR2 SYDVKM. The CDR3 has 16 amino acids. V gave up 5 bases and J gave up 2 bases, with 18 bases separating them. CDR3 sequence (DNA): TGTGCCAGCAGTCGGGTGTTGGGGGCGTTGAACTATGGCTACACCTTC. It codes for CASSRVLGALNYGYTF.

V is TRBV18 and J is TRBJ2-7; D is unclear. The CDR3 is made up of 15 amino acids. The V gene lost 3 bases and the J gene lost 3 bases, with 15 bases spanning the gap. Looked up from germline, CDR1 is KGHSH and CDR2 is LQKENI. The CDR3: CASSPWREEGYEQYF. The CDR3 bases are TGTGCCAGCTCACCCTGGAGAGAGGAAGGCTACGAGCAGTACTTC. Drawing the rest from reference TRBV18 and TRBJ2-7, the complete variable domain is NAGVMQNPRHLVRRRGQEARLRCSPMKGHSHVYWYRQLPEEGLKFMVYLQKENIIDESGMPKERFSAEFPKEGPSILRIQQVVRGDSAAYFCASSPWREEGYEQYFGPGTRLTVT.

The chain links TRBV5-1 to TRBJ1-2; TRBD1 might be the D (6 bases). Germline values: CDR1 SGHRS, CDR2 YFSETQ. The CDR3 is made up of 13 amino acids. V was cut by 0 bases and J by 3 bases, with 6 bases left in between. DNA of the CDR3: TGCGCCAGCAGCTTGGCAGGGGACTATGGCTACACCTTC. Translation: CASSLAGDYGYTF.

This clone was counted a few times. CDR3 loop: CSVATRLASSTDTQYF. CDR3 bases: TGCAGCGTTGCCACCAGACTAGCGTCTAGCACAGATACGCAGTATTTT. This chain joins TRBV29-1 and TRBJ2-3; 8 nucleotides agree with TRBD2. The CDR3 totals 16 residues. The V gene's germline CDR1 is SQVTM and CDR2 ANQGSEA. After removal of 4 bases from V and 0 bases from J, the junction contained 9 bases not matched to a gene.

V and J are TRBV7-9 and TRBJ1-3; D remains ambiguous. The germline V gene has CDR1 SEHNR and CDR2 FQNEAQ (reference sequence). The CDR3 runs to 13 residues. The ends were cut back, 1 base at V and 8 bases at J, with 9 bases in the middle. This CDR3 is CASSLDQTYTIYF. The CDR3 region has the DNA TGTGCCAGCAGCTTAGACCAGACGTACACCATATATTTT.

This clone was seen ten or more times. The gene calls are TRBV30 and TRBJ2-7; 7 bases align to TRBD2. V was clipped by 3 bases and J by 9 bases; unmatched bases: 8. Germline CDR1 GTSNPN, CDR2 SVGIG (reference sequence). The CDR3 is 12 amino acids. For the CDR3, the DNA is TGTGCCTGGAGGCCGGATGGGGGGGGGCAGTACGTC. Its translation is CAWRPDGGGQYV.

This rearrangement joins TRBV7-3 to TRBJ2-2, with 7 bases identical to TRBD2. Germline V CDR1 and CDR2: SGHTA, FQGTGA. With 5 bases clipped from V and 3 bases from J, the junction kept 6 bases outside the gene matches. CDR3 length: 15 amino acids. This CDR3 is CASSLQRGDTGELFF. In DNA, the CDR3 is TGTGCCAGCAGCCTCCAGCGGGGAGACACCGGGGAGCTGTTTTTT.

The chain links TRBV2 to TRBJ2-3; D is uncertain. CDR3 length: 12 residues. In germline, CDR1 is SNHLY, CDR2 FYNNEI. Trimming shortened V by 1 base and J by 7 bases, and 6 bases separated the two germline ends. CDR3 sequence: CASSEGSYTQYF. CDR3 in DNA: TGTGCCAGCAGTGAAGGGTCCTATACGCAGTATTTT.

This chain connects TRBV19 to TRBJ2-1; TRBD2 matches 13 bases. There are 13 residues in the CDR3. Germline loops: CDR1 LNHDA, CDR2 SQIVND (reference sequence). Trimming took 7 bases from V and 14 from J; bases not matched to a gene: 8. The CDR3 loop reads CASTLGLAGEKFF. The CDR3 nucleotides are TGTGCCAGTACCCTCGGACTAGCGGGAGAAAAGTTCTTC.

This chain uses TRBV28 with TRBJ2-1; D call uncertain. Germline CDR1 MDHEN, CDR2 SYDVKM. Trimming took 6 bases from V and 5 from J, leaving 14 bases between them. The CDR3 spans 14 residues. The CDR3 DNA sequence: TGTGCCAGCAGAGTACCGCCTTCGAACAATGAGCAGTTCTTC. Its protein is CASRVPPSNNEQFF.